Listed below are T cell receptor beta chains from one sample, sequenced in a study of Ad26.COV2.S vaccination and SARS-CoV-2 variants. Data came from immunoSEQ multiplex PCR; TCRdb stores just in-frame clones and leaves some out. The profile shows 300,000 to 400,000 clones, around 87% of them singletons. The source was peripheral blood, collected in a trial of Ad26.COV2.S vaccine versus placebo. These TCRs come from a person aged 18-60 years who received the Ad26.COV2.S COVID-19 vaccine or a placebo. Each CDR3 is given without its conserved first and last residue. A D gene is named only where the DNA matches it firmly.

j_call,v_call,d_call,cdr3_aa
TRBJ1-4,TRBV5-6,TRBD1,ASSDRGHEKLF
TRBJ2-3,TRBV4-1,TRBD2,ASSQTLAGSTDTQY
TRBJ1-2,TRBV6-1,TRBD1,ASSEAQGAYGYT
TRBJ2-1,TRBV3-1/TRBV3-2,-,ASSPGPYNEQF
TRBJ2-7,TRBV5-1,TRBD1,ASSLGTSGTVSYEQY
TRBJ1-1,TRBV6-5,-,ASRRGRDTEAF
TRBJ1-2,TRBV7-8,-,ASSLVSGHGGYT
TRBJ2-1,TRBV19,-,ASSIDIIYNEQF
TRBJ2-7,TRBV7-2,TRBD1,ASSLTGGGYEQY
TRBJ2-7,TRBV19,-,ASSPSSGYEQY
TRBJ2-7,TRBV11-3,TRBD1,ASSGGTGNEQY
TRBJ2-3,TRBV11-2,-,ASSLVAGRMDTQY
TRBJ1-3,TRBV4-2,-,ASSQGVRVSGSGNTIY
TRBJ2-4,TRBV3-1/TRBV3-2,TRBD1,ASSRGTGDLNIQY
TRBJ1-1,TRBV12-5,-,ASGLTRGPRRNTEAF
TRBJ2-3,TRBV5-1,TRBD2,ASSLGLAVDTQY
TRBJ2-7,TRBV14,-,ASSQGLRREQY
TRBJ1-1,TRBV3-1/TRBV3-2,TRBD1,ASSQRQGANTEAF
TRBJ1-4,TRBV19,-,ASSIGGLDEKLF
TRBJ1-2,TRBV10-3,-,AISERGGYT
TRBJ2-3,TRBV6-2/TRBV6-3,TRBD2,ASSPGTSGGGSFTDTQY
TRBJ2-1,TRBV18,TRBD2,ASSPPGLASYNEQF
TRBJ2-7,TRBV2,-,ASRKTVRATYEQY
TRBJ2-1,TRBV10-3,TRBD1,AISESGQGYNEQF
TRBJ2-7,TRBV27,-,ASSRGRAYEQY
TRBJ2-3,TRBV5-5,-,ASSGGTADTQY
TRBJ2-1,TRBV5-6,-,ASSLNWNEQF
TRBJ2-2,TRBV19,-,ASSSRTLNTGELF